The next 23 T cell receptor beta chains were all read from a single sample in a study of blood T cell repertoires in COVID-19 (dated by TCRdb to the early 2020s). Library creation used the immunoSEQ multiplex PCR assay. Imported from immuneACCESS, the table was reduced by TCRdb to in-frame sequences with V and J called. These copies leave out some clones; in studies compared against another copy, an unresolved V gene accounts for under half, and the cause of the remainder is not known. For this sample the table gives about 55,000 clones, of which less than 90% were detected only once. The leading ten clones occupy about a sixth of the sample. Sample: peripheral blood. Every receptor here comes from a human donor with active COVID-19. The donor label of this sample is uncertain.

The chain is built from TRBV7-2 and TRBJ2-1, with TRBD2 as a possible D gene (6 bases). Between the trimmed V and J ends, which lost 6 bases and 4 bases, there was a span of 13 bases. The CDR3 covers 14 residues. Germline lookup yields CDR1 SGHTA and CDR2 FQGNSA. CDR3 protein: CASSPRRGYNEQFF. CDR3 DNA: TGTGCCAGCAGTCCGCGGCGGGGATACAATGAGCAGTTCTTC.

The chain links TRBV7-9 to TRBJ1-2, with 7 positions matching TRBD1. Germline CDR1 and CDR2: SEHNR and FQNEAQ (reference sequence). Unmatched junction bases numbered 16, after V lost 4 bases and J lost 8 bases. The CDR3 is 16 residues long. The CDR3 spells CASSWGTGEGGKGYTF. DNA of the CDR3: TGTGCCAGCAGCTGGGGAACAGGGGAAGGGGGAAAGGGCTACACCTTC.

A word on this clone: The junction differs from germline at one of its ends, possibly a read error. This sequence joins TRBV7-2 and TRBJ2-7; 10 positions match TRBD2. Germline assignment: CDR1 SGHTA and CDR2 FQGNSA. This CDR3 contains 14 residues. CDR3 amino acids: CASSVAGGSYEQYF. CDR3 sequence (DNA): TGTGCCAGCAGCGTAGCGGGGGGCTCCTACGAGCAGTACTTC.

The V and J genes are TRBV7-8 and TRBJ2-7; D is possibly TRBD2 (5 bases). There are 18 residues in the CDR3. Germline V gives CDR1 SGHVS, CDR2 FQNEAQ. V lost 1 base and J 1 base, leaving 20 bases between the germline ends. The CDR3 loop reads CASSLGTGSRSGSYEQYF. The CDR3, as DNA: TGTGCCAGCAGCTTAGGTACGGGTTCCCGAAGCGGTTCCTACGAGCAGTACTTC.

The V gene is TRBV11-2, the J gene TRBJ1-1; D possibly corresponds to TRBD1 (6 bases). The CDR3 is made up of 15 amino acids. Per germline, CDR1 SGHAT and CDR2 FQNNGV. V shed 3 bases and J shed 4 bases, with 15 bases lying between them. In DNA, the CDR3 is TGTGCCAGCAGCTTTCTACAGGGCGCAGGCACTGAAGCTTTCTTT. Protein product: CASSFLQGAGTEAFF.

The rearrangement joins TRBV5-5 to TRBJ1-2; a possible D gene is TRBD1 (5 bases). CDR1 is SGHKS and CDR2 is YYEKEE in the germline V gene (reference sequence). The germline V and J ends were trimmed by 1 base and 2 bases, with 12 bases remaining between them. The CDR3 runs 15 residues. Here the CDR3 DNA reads TGTGCCAGCAGCTTGTCGGGGGGAGCCAACTATGGCTACACCTTC. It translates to CASSLSGGANYGYTF.

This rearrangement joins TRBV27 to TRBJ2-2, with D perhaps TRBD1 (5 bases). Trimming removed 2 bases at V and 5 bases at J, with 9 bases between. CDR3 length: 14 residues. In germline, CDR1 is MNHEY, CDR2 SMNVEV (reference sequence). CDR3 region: CASSLGASTGELFF. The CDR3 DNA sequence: TGTGCCAGCAGTTTAGGGGCCTCGACCGGGGAGCTGTTTTTT.

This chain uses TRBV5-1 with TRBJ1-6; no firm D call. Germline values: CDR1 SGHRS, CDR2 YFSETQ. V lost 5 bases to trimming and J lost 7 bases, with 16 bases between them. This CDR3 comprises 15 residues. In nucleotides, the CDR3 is TGCGCCAGCAGATCGGTAACGACGGGGAATTCACCCCTCCACTTT. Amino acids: CASRSVTTGNSPLHF.

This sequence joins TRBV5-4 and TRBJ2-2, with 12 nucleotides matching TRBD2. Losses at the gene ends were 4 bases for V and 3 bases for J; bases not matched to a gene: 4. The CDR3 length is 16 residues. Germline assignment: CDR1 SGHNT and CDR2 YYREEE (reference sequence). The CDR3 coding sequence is TGTGCCAGCAGCGGAGGACTAGCGGGGTACACCGGGGAGCTGTTTTTT. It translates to CASSGGLAGYTGELFF.

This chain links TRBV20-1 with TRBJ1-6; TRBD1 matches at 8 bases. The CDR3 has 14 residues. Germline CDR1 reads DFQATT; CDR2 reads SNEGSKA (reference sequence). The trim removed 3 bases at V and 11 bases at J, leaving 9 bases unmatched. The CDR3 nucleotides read TGCAGTGCTAGTTTAGGACAGGGTATGGCACCCCTCCACTTT. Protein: CSASLGQGMAPLHF.

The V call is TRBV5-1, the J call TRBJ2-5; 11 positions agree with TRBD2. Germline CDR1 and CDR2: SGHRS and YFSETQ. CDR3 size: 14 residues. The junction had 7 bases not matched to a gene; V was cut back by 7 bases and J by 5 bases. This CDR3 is CASSPGTSGETQYF. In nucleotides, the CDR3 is TGCGCCAGCTCTCCCGGGACTAGCGGTGAGACCCAGTACTTC.

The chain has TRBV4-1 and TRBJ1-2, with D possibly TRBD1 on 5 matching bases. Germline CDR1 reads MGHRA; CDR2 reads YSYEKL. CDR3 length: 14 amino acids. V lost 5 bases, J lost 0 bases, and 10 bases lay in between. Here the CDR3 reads CASSVTDTNYGYTF. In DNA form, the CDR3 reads TGCGCCAGCAGCGTGACAGACACTAACTATGGCTACACCTTC.

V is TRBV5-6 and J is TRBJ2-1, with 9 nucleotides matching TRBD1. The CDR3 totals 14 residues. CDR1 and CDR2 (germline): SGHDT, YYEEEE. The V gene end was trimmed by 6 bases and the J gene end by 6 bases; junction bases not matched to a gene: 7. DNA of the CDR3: TGTGCCAGCATGGGACAGGGATATCTCAATGAGCAGTTCTTC. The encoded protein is CASMGQGYLNEQFF.

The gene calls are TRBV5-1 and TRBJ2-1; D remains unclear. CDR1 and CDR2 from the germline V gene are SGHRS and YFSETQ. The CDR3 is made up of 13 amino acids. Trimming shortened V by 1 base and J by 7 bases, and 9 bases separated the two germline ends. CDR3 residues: CASSLPNRNEQFF. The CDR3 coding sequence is TGCGCCAGCAGCTTGCCAAACCGGAATGAGCAGTTCTTC.

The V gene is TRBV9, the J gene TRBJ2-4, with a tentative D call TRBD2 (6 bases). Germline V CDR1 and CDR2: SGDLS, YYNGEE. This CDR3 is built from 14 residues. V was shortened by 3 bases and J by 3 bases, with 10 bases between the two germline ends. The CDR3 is CASSAGVDKNIQYF. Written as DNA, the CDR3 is TGTGCCAGCAGCGCGGGGGTCGACAAAAACATTCAGTACTTC. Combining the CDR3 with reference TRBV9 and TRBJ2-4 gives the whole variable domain DSGVTQTPKHLITATGQRVTLRCSPRSGDLSVYWYQQSLDQGLQFLIQYYNGEERAKGNILERFSAQQFPDLHSELNLSSLELGDSALYFCASSAGVDKNIQYFGAGTRLSVL.

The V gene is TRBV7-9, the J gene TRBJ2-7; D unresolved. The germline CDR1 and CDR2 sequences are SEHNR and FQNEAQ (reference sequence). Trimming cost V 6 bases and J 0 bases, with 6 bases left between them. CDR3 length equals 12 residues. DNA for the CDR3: TGTGCCAGCAGGCGTAGCTCCTACGAGCAGTACTTC. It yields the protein CASRRSSYEQYF. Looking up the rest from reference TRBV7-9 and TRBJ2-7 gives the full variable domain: DTGVSQNPRHKITKRGQNVTFRCDPISEHNRLYWYRQTLGQGPEFLTYFQNEAQLEKSRLLSDRFSAERPKGSFSTLEIQRTEQGDSAMYLCASRRSSYEQYFGPGTRLTVT.

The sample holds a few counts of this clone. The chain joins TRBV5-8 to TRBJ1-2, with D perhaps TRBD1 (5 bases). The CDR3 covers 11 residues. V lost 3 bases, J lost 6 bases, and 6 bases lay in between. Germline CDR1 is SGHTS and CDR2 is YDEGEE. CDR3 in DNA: TGTGCCAGCAGCTCACAGGATGGCTACACCTTC. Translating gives CASSSQDGYTF.

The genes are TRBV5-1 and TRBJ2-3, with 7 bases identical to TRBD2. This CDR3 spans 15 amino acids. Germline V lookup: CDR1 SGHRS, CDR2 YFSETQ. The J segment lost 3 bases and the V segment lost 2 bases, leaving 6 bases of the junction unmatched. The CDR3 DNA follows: TGCGCCAGCAGCTTTTCGCGGGGGATAACAGATACGCAGTATTTT. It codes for CASSFSRGITDTQYF. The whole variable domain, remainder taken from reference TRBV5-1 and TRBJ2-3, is KAGVTQTPRYLIKTRGQQVTLSCSPISGHRSVSWYQQTPGQGLQFLFEYFSETQRNKGNFPGRFSGRQFSNSRSEMNVSTLELGDSALYLCASSFSRGITDTQYFGPGTRLTVL.

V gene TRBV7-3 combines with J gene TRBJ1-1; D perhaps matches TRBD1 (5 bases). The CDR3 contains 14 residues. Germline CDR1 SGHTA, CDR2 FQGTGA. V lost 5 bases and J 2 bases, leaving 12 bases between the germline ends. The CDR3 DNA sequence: TGTGCCAGCAGCCTCGGGACTCCTAACACTGAAGCTTTCTTT. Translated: CASSLGTPNTEAFF. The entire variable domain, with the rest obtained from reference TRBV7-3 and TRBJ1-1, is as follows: GAGVSQTPSNKVTEKGKYVELRCDPISGHTALYWYRQSLGQGPEFLIYFQGTGAADDSGLPNDRFFAVRPEGSVSTLKIQRTERGDSAVYLCASSLGTPNTEAFFGQGTRLTVV.

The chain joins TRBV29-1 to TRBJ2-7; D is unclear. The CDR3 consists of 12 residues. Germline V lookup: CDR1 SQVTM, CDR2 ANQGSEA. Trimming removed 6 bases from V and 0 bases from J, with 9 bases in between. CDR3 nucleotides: TGCAGCGTGGCCAGGTCCTCCTACGAGCAGTACTTC. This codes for CSVARSSYEQYF.

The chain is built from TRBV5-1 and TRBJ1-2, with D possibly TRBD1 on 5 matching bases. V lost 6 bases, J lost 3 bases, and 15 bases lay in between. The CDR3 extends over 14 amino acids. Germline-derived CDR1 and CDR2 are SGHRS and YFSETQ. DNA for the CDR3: TGCGCCAGCAACTGGGGGGACCGCGACTATGGCTACACCTTC. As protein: CASNWGDRDYGYTF. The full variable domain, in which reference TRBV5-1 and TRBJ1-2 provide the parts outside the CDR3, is KAGVTQTPRYLIKTRGQQVTLSCSPISGHRSVSWYQQTPGQGLQFLFEYFSETQRNKGNFPGRFSGRQFSNSRSEMNVSTLELGDSALYLCASNWGDRDYGYTFGSGTRLTVV.

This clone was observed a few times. The CDR3 bases are TGTGCCAGCAGCTCTTTCCTCCGGGGTGGCGATGAAAAACTGTTTTTT. Its protein product is CASSSFLRGGDEKLFF. The J gene is TRBJ1-4, the V gene TRBV7-8; D gene unclear. The germline V gene has CDR1 SGHVS and CDR2 FQNEAQ. This CDR3 comprises 16 residues. V was cut by 4 bases and J by 6 bases, with 18 bases left in between.

CDR3 DNA: TGTGCCAGCAGCCCTGGGACTAGCGGGGCGGAGACCCAGTACTTC. Translating gives CASSPGTSGAETQYF. V gene TRBV11-2 combines with J gene TRBJ2-5; 13 bases are a match to TRBD2. Germline V gene lookup returns CDR1 SGHAT and CDR2 FQNNGV. J lost 5 bases, V lost 5 bases, and 5 bases had no gene match. The CDR3 runs to 15 residues.